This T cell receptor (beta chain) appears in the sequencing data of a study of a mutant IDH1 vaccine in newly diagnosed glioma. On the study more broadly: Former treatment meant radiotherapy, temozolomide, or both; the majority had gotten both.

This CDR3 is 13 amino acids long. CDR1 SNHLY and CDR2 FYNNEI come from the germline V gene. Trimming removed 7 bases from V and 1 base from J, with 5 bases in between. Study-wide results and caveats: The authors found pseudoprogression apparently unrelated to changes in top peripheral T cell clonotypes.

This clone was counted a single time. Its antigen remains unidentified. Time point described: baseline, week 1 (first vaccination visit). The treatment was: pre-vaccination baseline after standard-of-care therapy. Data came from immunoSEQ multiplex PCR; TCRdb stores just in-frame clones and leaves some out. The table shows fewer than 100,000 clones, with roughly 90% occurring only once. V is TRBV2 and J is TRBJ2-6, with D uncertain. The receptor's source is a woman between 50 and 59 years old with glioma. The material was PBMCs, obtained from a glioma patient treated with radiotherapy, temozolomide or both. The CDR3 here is CASMQSGANVLTF. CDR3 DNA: TGTGCCAGCATGCAGTCTGGGGCCAACGTCCTGACTTTC. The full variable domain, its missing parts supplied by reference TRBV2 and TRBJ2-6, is EPEVTQTPSHQVTQMGQEVILRCVPISNHLYFYWYRQILGQKVEFLVSFYNNEISEKSEIFDDQFSVERPDGSNFTLKIRSTKLEDSAMYFCASMQSGANVLTFGAGSRLTVL.